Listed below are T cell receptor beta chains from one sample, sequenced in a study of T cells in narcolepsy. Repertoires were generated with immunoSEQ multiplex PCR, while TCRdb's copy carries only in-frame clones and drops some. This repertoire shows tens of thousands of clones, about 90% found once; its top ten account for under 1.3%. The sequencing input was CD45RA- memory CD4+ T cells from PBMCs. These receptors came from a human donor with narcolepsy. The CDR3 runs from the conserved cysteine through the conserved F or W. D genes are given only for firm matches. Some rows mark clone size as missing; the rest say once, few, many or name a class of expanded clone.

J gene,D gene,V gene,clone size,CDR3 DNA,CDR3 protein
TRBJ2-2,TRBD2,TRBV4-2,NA,TGTGCCAGCAGCCACGGACTAGCTAACACCGGGGAGCTGTTTTTT,CASSHGLANTGELFF
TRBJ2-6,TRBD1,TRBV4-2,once,TGTGCCAGCAGCGTACGGACAGGTGCCTCCTCTGGGGCCAACGTCCTGACTTTC,CASSVRTGASSGANVLTF
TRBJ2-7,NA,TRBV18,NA,TGTGCCAGCTCACCCAGAGGGGGGAGGGCCGGCGAGCAGTACTTC,CASSPRGGRAGEQYF
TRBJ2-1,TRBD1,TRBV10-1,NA,TGCGCCAGCAGTACCGGGACAGGGGCGGTAAATGAGCAGTTCTTC,CASSTGTGAVNEQFF
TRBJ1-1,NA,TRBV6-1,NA,TGTGCCAGCATTCCCGACACGAACACTGAAGCTTTCTTT,CASIPDTNTEAFF
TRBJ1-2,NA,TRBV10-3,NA,TGTGCCATCAGTGAGTCTATGGGCGGCTACACCTTC,CAISESMGGYTF
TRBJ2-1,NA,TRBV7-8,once,TGTGCCAGCAGTCCCATGGATGAGCAGTTCTTC,CASSPMDEQFF
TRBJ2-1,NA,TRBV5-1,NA,TGCGCCAGCAGCTTGCGGGGAGACAATGAGCAGTTCTTC,CASSLRGDNEQFF
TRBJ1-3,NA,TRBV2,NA,TGTGCCAGCAGCCCGGGGCACGTTGGGTCTGGAAACACCATATATTTT,CASSPGHVGSGNTIYF
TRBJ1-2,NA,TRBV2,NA,TGTGCCAGCAGCCCAAGGGCGGGGTCATATGGCTACACCTTC,CASSPRAGSYGYTF
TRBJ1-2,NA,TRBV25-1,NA,TGTGCCAGCAGTGTCAACGGTGGCTACACCTTC,CASSVNGGYTF
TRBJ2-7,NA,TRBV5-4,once,TGTGCCAGCAGCGGACGGCGGGGGCAGGTAATCGACGAGCAGTACTTC,CASSGRRGQVIDEQYF
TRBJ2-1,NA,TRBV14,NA,TGTGCCAGCAGGCCGGGCCACCCGTTCTTC,CASRPGHPFF
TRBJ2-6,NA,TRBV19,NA,TGTGCCAGTAGTAGTTCACTCACACCTGTGGGGTATTCTGGGGCCAACGTCCTGACTTTC,CASSSSLTPVGYSGANVLTF
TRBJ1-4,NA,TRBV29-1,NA,TGCAGCGTTGAAGGAGGGGGAGGTGAAAAACTGTTTTTT,CSVEGGGGEKLFF
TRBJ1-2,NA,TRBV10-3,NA,TGTGCCATCAGTGGGTTACAGGGCGGCGGAAACTATGGCTACACCTTC,CAISGLQGGGNYGYTF
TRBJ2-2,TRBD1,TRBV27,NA,TGTGCCAGCAGTTTAGGGGGGACAGGGGGCGTTCTGTGGGACACCGGGGAGCTGTTTTTT,CASSLGGTGGVLWDTGELFF
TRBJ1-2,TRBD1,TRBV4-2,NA,TGTGCCAGCAGCCAAGACGGGACAGGGGGGAACTATGGCTACACCTTC,CASSQDGTGGNYGYTF